This TCR beta chain appears in the sequencing data of a study of glioma-infiltrating T cells after dendritic cell vaccination. About the study: Autologous tumor lysate-pulsed dendritic cell vaccination was given between about 2003 and 2013.

This clone was picked up one time. The germline V gene has CDR1 MDHEN and CDR2 SYDVKM. The CDR3 covers 17 residues. V shed 1 base and J 1 base; nucleotides not matched to a gene: 7. Method: immunoSEQ multiplex PCR; TCRdb's copy keeps in-frame clones and lacks some. The sample has over 90,000 clones, approximately 80% seen once; the top ten hold approximately 5.4%. Regarding time point: after dendritic cell vaccination, including at tumor progression/relapse. All glioblastoma patients lacked an isocitrate dehydrogenase mutation. The source was blood, collected after dendritic cell vaccination. The source of this sequence is a human donor with glioblastoma. The J gene is TRBJ2-1, the V gene TRBV28; 7 positions match TRBD2. The CDR3: CASSLSGGGSSYNEQFF. CDR3 DNA: TGTGCCAGCAGTTTATCGGGTGGCGGGAGTTCCTACAATGAGCAGTTCTTC.